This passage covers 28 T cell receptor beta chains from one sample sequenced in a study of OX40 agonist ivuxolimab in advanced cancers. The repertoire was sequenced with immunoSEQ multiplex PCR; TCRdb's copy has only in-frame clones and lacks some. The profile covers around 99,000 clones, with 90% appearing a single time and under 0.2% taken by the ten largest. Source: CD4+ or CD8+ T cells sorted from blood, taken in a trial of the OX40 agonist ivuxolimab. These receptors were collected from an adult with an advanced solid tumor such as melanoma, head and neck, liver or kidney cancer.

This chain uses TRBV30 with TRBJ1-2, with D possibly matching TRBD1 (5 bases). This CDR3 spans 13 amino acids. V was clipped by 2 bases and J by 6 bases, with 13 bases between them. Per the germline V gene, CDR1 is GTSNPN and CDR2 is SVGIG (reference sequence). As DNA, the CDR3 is TGTGCCTGGAGTCGTTCAGGGACGGATGGCTACACCTTC. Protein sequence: CAWSRSGTDGYTF.

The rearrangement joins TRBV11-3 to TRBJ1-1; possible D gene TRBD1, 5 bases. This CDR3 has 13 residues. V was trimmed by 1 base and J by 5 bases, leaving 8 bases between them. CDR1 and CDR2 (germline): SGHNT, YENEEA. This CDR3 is CASSLVRGTEAFF. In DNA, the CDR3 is TGTGCCAGCAGCTTAGTAAGGGGAACTGAAGCTTTCTTT.

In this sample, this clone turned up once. CDR3 coding DNA: TGCGCCAGCAGCCGACAGGGGGCGGGTGGAAACACCATATATTTT. Translating it yields CASSRQGAGGNTIYF. The chain recombines TRBV5-1 with TRBJ1-3, with TRBD1 matching 10 bases. Germline V lookup: CDR1 SGHRS, CDR2 YFSETQ. J lost 3 bases, V lost 4 bases, and 4 bases had no gene match. The CDR3 extends over 15 amino acids.

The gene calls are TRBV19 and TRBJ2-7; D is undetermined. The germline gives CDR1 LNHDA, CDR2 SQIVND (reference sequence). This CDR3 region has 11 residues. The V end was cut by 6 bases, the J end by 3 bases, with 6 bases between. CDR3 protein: CASSLNYEQYF. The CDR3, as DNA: TGTGCCAGTAGCTTGAACTACGAGCAGTACTTC.

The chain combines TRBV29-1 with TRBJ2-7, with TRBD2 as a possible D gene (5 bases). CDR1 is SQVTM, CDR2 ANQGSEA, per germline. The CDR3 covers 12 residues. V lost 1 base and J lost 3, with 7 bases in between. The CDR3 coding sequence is TGCAGCGTTGAAGGGACTCTCTACGAGCAGTACTTC. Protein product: CSVEGTLYEQYF.

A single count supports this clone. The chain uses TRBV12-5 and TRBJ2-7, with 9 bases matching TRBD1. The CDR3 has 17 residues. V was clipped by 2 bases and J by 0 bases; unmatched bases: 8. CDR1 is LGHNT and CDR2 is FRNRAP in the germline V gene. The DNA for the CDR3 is TGTGCTAGTGGTTTGTCCCTGGGGACAGGGAGCTCCTACGAGCAGTACTTC. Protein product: CASGLSLGTGSSYEQYF.

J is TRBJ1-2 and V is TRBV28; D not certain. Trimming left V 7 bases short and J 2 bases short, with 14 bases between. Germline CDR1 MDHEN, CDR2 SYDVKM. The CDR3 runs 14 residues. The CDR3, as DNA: TGTGCCAGCACCCCAAATACAGTCAACTATGGCTACACCTTC. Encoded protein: CASTPNTVNYGYTF.

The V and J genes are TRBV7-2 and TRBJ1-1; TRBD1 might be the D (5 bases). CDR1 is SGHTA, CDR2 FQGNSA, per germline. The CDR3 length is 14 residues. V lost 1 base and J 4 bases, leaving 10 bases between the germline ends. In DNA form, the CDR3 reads TGTGCCAGCAGCTTAGATTCGGGGGGCACTGAAGCTTTCTTT. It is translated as CASSLDSGGTEAFF.

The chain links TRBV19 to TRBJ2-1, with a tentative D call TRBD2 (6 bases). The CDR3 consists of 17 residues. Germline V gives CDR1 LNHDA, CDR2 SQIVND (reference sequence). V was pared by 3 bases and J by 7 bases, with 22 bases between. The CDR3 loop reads CASSMGLGFSLSNEQFF. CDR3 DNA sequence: TGTGCCAGTAGTATGGGACTCGGATTTTCCCTTTCTAATGAGCAGTTCTTC. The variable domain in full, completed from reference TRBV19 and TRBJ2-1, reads DGGITQSPKYLFRKEGQNVTLSCEQNLNHDAMYWYRQDPGQGLRLIYYSQIVNDFQKGDIAEGYSVSREKKESFPLTVTSAQKNPTAFYLCASSMGLGFSLSNEQFFGPGTRLTVL.

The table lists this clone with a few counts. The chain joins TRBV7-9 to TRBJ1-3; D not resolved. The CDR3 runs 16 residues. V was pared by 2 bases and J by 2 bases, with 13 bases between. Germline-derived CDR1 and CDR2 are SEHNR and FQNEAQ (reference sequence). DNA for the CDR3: TGTGCCAGCAGCTTAAGGCCAGGCTCGGCTGGAAACACCATATATTTT. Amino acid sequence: CASSLRPGSAGNTIYF.

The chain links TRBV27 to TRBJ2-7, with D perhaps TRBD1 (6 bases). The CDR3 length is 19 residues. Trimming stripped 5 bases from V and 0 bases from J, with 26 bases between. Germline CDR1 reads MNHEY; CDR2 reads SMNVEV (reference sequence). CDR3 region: CASSLRTLSSRGSSYEQYF. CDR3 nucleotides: TGTGCCAGCAGTCTTAGGACCCTCTCTAGCAGGGGCTCCTCCTACGAGCAGTACTTC.

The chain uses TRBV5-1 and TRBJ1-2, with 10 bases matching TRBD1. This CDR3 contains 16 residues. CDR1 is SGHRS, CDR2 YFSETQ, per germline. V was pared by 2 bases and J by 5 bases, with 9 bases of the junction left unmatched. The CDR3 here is CASSFSSDRGKYGYTF. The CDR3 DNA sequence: TGCGCCAGCAGCTTTTCCTCGGACAGGGGGAAATATGGCTACACCTTC. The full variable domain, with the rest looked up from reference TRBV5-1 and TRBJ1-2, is KAGVTQTPRYLIKTRGQQVTLSCSPISGHRSVSWYQQTPGQGLQFLFEYFSETQRNKGNFPGRFSGRQFSNSRSEMNVSTLELGDSALYLCASSFSSDRGKYGYTFGSGTRLTVV.

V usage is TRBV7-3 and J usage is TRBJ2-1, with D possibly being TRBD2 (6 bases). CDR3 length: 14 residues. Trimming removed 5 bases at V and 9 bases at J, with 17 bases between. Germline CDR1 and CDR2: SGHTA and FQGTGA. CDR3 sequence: CASSLLGGGGEQFF. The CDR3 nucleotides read TGTGCCAGCAGCCTGCTTGGGGGAGGCGGTGAGCAGTTCTTC.

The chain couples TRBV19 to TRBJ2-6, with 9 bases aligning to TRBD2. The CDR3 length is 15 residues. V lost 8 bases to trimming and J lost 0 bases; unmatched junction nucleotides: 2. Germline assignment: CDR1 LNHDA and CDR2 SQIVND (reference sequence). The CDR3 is CASQLAGSGANVLTF. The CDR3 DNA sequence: TGTGCCAGTCAACTAGCGGGCTCTGGGGCCAACGTCCTGACTTTC.

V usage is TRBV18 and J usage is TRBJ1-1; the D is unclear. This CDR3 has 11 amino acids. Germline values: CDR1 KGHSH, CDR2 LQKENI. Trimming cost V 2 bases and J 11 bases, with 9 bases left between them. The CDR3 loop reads CASSPGLSAFF. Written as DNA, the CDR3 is TGTGCCAGCTCACCAGGGCTAAGTGCTTTCTTT.

In DNA, the CDR3 is TGTGCCAGTAGGCGAAGTCGGGGCATGGACCTCTCGGGGTCTGGAAACACCATATATTTT. Its translation: CASRRSRGMDLSGSGNTIYF. The rearrangement joins TRBV19 to TRBJ1-3, with D tentatively TRBD1 (5 bases). In germline, CDR1 is LNHDA, CDR2 SQIVND (reference sequence). This CDR3 contains 20 residues. Trimming stripped 6 bases from V and 1 base from J, with 28 bases between.

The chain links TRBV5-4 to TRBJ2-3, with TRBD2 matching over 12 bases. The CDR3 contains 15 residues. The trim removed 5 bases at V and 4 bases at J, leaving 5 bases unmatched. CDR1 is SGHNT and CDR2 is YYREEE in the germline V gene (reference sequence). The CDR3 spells CASRTSGSIADTQYF. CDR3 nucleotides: TGTGCCAGCAGGACTAGCGGGAGTATCGCAGATACGCAGTATTTT.

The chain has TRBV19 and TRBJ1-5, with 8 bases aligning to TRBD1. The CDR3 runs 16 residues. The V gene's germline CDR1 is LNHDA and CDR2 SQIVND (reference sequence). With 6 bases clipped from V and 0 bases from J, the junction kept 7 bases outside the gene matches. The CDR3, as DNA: TGTGCCAGTAGGTCCGGGACAGGCTATAGCAATCAGCCCCAGCATTTT. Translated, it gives CASRSGTGYSNQPQHF.

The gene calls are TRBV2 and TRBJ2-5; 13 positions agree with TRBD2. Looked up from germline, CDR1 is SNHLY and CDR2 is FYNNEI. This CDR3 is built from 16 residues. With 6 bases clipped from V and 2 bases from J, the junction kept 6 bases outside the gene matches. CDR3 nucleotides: TGTGCCAGCAGCGGACTAGCGGGAGATAATCAAGAGACCCAGTACTTC. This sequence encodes CASSGLAGDNQETQYF.

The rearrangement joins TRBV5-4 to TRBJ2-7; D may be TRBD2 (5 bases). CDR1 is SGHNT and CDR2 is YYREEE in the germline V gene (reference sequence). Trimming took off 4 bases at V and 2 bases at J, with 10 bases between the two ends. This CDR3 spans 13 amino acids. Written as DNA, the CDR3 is TGTGCCAGCAGCCAGACCGGGACCTACGAGCAGTACTTC. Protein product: CASSQTGTYEQYF.

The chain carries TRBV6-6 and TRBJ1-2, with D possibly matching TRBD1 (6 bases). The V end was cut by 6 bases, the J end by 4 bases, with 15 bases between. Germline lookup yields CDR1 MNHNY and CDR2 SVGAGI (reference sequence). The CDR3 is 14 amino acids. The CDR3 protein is CASRQMTGSYGYTF. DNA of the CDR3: TGTGCCAGCAGACAAATGACAGGTTCCTATGGCTACACCTTC.

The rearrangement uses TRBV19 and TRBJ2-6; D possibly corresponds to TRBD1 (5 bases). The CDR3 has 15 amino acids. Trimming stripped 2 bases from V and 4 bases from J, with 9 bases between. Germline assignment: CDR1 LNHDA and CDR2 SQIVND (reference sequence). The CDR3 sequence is CASSISGHGANVLTF. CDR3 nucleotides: TGTGCCAGTAGTATATCAGGGCACGGGGCCAACGTCCTGACTTTC.

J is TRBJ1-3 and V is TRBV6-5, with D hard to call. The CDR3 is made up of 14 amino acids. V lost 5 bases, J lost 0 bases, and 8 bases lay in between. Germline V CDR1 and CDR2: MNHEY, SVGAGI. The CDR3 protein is CASSPTSSGNTIYF. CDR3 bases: TGTGCCAGCAGTCCGACCAGCTCTGGAAACACCATATATTTT.

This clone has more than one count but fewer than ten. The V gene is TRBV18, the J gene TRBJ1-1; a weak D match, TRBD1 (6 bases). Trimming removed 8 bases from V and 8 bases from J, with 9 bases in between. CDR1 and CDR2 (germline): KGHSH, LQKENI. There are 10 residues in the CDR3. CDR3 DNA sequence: TGTGCCAGCAAAGGACAGGAAGCTTTCTTT. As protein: CASKGQEAFF. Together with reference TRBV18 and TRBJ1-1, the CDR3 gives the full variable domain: NAGVMQNPRHLVRRRGQEARLRCSPMKGHSHVYWYRQLPEEGLKFMVYLQKENIIDESGMPKERFSAEFPKEGPSILRIQQVVRGDSAAYFCASKGQEAFFGQGTRLTVV.

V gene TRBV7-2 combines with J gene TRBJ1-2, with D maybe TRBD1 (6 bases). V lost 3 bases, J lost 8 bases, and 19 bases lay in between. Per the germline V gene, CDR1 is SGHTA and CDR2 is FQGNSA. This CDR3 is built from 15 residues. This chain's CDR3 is CASSFNRVPVGGYTF. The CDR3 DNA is TGTGCCAGCAGCTTCAACAGGGTTCCGGTGGGGGGCTACACCTTC.

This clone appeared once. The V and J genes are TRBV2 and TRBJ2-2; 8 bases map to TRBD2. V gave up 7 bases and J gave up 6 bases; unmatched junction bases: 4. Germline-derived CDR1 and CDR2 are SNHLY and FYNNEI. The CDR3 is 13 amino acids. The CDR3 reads CASIAGGAGELFF. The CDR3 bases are TGTGCCAGCATTGCGGGAGGTGCCGGGGAGCTGTTTTTT.

CDR3 residues: CASSRTPGSSYNSPLHF. The DNA for the CDR3 is TGTGCCAGCAGCCGGACGCCCGGGAGCTCCTATAATTCACCCCTCCACTTT. The chain combines TRBV2 with TRBJ1-6; D remains ambiguous. The CDR3 loop spans 17 amino acids. V lost 6 bases, J lost 0 bases, and 15 bases lay in between. Germline CDR1 reads SNHLY; CDR2 reads FYNNEI. Full variable domain (remainder filled in from reference TRBV2 and TRBJ1-6): EPEVTQTPSHQVTQMGQEVILRCVPISNHLYFYWYRQILGQKVEFLVSFYNNEISEKSEIFDDQFSVERPDGSNFTLKIRSTKLEDSAMYFCASSRTPGSSYNSPLHFGNGTRLTVT.

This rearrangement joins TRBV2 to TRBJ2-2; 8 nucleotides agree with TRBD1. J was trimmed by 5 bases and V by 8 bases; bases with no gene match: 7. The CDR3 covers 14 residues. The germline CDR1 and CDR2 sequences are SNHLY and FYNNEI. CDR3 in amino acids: CASRDRYSTGELFF. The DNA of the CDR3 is TGTGCCAGCCGGGACAGGTATTCGACCGGGGAGCTGTTTTTT.